In its sample, the clone carrying this TCR beta chain was seen a few times. This specimen belongs to a study of blood T cell repertoires in COVID-19. Looking at the study overall: Samples of COVID-19 (acute and convalescent) were obtained from the United States, Italy and Spain. The analysed material was cDNA or gDNA that came from T cells, B-cell-depleted T cells, or PBMCs.

As processed by the authors: Scientists estimated how many nucleated cells there were by amplifying reference gene primers. The table came from immunoSEQ multiplex PCR; TCRdb's copy has only in-frame clones and leaves some out. V and J calls and clone size are as listed in that table; D and trimming were resolved from the DNA. Here the sample spans just over 20,000 clones, around 87% being singletons. There are 16 residues in the CDR3. The V gene lost 4 bases and the J gene lost 5 bases, with 20 bases spanning the gap. Germline V gene lookup returns CDR1 SGHDT and CDR2 YYEEEE. What was sequenced was peripheral blood. The origin of this receptor is a human donor in a cohort sampled during active COVID-19. The chain carries TRBV5-6 and TRBJ2-3, with D possibly matching TRBD1 (7 bases). Here the CDR3 DNA reads TGTGCCAGCAGCCCTTACAGGGGCGCCGGGGGAGATACGCAGTATTTT. It specifies CASSPYRGAGGDTQYF.